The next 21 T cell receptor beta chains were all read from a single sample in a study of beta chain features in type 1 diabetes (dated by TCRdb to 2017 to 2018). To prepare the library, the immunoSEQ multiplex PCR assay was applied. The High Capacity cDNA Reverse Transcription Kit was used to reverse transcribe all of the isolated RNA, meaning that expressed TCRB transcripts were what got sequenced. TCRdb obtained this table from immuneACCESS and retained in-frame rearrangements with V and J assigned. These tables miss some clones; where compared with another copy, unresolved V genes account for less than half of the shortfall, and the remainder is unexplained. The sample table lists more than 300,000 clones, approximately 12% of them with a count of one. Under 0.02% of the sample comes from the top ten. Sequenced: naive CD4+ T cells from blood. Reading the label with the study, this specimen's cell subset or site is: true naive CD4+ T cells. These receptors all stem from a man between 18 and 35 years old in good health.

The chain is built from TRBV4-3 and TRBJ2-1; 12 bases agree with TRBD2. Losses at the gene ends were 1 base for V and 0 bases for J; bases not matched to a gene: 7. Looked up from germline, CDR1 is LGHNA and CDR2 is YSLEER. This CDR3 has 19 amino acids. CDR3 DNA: TGCGCCAGCAGCCAAGTCGGACTAGCGGGATCCTACTCCTACAATGAGCAGTTCTTC. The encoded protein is CASSQVGLAGSYSYNEQFF.

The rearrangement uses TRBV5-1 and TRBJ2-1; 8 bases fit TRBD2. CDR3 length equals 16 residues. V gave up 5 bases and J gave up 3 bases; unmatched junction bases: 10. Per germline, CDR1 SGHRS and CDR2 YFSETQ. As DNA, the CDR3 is TGCGCCAGCAGGATATCTAGCGGGCAAGGCTACAATGAGCAGTTCTTC. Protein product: CASRISSGQGYNEQFF.

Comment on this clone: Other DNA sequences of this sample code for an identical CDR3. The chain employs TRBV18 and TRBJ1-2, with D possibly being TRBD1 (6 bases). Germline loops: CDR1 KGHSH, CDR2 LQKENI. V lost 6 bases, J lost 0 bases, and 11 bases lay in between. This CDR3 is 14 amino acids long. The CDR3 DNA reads TGTGCCAGCTCGCCTACAGGGACTAACTATGGCTACACCTTC. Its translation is CASSPTGTNYGYTF.

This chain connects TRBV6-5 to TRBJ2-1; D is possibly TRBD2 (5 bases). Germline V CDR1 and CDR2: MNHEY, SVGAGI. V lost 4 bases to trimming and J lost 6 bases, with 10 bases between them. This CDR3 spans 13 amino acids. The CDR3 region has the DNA TGTGCCAGCAGTTTCGGACTTTCCAATGAGCAGTTCTTC. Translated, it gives CASSFGLSNEQFF.

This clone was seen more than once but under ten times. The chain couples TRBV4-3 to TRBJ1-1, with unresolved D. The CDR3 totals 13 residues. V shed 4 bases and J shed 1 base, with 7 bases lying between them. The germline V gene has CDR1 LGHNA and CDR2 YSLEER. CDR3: CASSRHRNTEAFF. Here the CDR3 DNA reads TGCGCCAGCAGCCGGCACAGGAACACTGAAGCTTTCTTT.

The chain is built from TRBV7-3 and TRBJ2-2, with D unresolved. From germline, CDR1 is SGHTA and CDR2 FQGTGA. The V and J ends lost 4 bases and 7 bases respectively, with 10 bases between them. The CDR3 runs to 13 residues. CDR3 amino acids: CASSSPLRGELFF. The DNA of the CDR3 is TGTGCCAGCAGCTCGCCTTTGCGCGGGGAGCTGTTTTTT.

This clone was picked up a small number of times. The CDR3 loop reads CASSLTTLEGRFRGSSYNSPLHF. CDR3 bases: TGTGCCAGCAGCTTAACCACCTTAGAGGGACGTTTCAGGGGGAGCTCCTATAATTCACCCCTCCACTTT. The chain carries TRBV7-3 and TRBJ1-6; 7 bases line up with TRBD1. The CDR3 loop spans 23 amino acids. Germline V gene sequence: CDR1 SGHTA, CDR2 FQGTGA. The J segment lost 0 bases and the V segment lost 0 bases, leaving 20 bases of the junction unmatched.

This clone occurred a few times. CDR3: CASSLAGQVADTQYF. DNA for the CDR3: TGTGCCAGCAGCTTAGCCGGACAGGTCGCAGATACGCAGTATTTT. V gene TRBV7-2 combines with J gene TRBJ2-3; TRBD1 matches at 7 bases. There are 15 residues in the CDR3. With V trimmed by 0 bases and J by 4 bases, 4 bases remained unmatched. CDR1 and CDR2 from the germline V gene are SGHTA and FQGNSA.

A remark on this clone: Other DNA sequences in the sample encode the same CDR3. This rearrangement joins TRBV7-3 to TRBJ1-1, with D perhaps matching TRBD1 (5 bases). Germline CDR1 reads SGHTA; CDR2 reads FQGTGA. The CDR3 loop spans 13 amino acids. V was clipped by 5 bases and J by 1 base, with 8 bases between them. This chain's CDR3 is CASSLGQNTEAFF. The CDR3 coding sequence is TGTGCCAGCAGCCTTGGACAGAACACTGAAGCTTTCTTT.

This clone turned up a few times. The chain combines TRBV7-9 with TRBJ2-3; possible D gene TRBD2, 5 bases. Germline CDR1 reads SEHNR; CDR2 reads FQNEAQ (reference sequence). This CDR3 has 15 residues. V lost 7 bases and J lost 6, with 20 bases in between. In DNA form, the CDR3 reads TGTGCCAGCATCCCAAGGCGGAGGAGAGGCGATACGCAGTATTTT. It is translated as CASIPRRRRGDTQYF.

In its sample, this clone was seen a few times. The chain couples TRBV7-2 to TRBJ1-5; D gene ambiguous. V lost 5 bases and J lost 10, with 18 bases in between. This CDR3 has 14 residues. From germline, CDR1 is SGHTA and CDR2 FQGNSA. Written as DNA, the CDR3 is TGTGCCAGCAGCCCGACCTACGACGGAGTACCCCAGCATTTT. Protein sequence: CASSPTYDGVPQHF.

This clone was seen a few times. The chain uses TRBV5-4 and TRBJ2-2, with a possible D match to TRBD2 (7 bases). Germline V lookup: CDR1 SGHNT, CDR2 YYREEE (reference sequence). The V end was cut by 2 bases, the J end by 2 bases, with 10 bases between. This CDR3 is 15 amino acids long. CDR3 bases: TGTGCCAGCAGCTTAGGGGGGGGTAACACCGGGGAGCTGTTTTTT. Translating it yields CASSLGGGNTGELFF.

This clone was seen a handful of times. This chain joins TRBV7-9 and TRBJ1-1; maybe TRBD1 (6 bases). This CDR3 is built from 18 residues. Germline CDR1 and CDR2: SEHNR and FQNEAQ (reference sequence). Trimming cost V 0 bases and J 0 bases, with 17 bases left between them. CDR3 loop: CASSLARGQGGMNTEAFF. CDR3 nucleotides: TGTGCCAGCAGCTTAGCCAGGGGCCAAGGTGGAATGAACACTGAAGCTTTCTTT.

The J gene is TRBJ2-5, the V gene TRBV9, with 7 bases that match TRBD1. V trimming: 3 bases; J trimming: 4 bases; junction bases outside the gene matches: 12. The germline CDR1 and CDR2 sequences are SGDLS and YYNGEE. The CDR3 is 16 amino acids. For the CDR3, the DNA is TGTGCCAGCAGCGCCGTAATTACAGGGGTTCGAGAGACCCAGTACTTC. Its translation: CASSAVITGVRETQYF.

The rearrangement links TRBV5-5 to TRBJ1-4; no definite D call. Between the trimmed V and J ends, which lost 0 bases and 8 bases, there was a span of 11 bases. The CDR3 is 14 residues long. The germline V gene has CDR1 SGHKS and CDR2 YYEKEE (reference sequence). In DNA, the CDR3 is TGTGCCAGCAGCTTGGCGGGAATTGGGGAAAAACTGTTTTTT. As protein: CASSLAGIGEKLFF.

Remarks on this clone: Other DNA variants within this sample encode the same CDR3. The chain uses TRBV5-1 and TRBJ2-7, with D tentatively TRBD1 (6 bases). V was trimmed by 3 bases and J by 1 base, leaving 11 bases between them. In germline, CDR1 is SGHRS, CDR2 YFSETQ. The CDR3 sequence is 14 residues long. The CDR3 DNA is TGCGCCAGCAGCTCTAAACAGGGATCCTACGAGCAGTACTTC. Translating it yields CASSSKQGSYEQYF.

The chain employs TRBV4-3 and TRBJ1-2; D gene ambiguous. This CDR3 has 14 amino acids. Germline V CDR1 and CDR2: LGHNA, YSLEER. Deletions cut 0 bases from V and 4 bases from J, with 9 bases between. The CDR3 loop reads CASSQEVLAYGYTF. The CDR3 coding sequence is TGCGCCAGCAGCCAAGAAGTCCTGGCCTATGGCTACACCTTC.

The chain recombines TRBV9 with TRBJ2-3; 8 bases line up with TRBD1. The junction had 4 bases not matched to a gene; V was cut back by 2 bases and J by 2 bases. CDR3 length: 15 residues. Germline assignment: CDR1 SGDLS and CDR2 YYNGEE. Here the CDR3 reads CASSVTTGATDTQYF. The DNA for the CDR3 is TGTGCCAGCAGCGTCACGACAGGGGCCACAGATACGCAGTATTTT.

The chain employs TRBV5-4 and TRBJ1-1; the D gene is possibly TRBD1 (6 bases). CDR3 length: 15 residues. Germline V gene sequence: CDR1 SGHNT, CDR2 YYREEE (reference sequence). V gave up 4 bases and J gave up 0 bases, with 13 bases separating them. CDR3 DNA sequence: TGTGCCAGCAGCCCTCTTCAGGGGATGAACACTGAAGCTTTCTTT. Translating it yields CASSPLQGMNTEAFF.

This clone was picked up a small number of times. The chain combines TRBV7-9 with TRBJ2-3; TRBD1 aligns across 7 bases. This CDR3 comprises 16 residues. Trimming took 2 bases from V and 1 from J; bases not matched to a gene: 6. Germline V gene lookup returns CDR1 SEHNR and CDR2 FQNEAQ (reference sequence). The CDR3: CASSLTGQRRTDTQYF. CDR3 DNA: TGTGCCAGCAGCTTAACGGGACAGCGGCGCACAGATACGCAGTATTTT.

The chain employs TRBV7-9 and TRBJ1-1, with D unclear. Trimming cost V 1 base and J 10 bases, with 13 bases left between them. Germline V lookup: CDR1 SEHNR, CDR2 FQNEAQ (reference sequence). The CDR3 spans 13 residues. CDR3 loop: CASSLDLPAGAFF. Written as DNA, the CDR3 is TGTGCCAGCAGCTTAGACCTACCTGCAGGAGCTTTCTTT.